This T cell receptor beta chain was recovered during a study of T cells in Graves' hyperthyroidism and ophthalmopathy. General observations from the study: The model predicted ophthalmopathy a median around six months before onset.

TCR beta CDR3 region amplification was performed from RNA transcripts. In the first-round RT-PCR of the TCR CDR3, the HTBI primer set was used. Each CDR3 protein gets one entry after TCRdb re-called the multiplex PCR reads with MiXCR. The profile shows 400,000 to 600,000 distinct CDR3 sequences, about 16% of them singletons. This clonotype was seen only a few times. The antigen remains undetermined. What was sequenced was blood. The receptor comes from a woman in her thirties with Graves' ophthalmopathy.

The CDR3: CASSSSPGGGKLFF. DNA for the CDR3: TGTGCCAGCAGTTCGTCGCCCGGTGGTGGAAAACTGTTTTTT. The gene calls are TRBV12-3 or TRBV12-4 and TRBJ1-4; D is unresolved. Trimming left V 4 bases short and J 10 bases short, with 16 bases between. The CDR3 has 14 amino acids.